The rows below give T cell receptor beta chains drawn from one sample of a study of T cell responses to AZD1222 COVID-19 vaccine. Here immunoSEQ multiplex PCR was the method, and the copy in TCRdb shows in-frame clones only, minus some. This sample carries about 98,000 clones, roughly 86% of them seen once, and the ten largest clones take approximately 5%. This sample comprised peripheral blood, obtained on day 0 of AZD1222 vaccination. Every receptor here comes from an adult in good health. CDR3s include the opening cysteine and the closing phenylalanine or tryptophan. A D gene is named only where the DNA matches it firmly. Clone size, where shown, is once, few, many, or a class for clones that have expanded.

j_call: TRBJ1-1; v_call: TRBV6-1; clone_size: NA; d_call: NA; cdr3_aa: CASSYAGGNTEAFF; cdr3_nt: TGTGCCAGCAGTTATGCGGGGGGGAACACTGAAGCTTTCTTT
j_call: TRBJ2-1; v_call: TRBV13; clone_size: NA; d_call: NA; cdr3_aa: CASSWDYNEQFF; cdr3_nt: TGTGCCAGCAGCTGGGACTACAATGAGCAGTTCTTC
j_call: TRBJ2-7; v_call: TRBV18; clone_size: NA; d_call: NA; cdr3_aa: CASSPGGSYEQYF; cdr3_nt: TGTGCCAGCTCACCAGGCGGTTCCTACGAGCAGTACTTC
j_call: TRBJ1-5; v_call: TRBV15; clone_size: NA; d_call: NA; cdr3_aa: CATSRDQEAWKQPQHF; cdr3_nt: TGTGCCACCAGCAGAGACCAGGAGGCTTGGAAACAGCCCCAGCATTTT
j_call: TRBJ2-5; v_call: TRBV4-2; clone_size: NA; d_call: TRBD2; cdr3_aa: CATSKVAGTQETQYF; cdr3_nt: TGTGCCACGAGTAAAGTAGCGGGGACCCAAGAGACCCAGTACTTC
j_call: TRBJ2-7; v_call: TRBV4-3; clone_size: NA; d_call: NA; cdr3_aa: CASSQAFSGGATYEQYF; cdr3_nt: TGCGCCAGCAGCCAAGCCTTCTCGGGGGGCGCGACCTACGAGCAGTACTTC
j_call: TRBJ2-3; v_call: TRBV18; clone_size: NA; d_call: NA; cdr3_aa: CASSPSRTDTQYF; cdr3_nt: TGTGCCAGCTCACCCTCTAGAACAGATACGCAGTATTTT
j_call: TRBJ2-3; v_call: TRBV23-1; clone_size: NA; d_call: TRBD2; cdr3_aa: CASSPAGLAQPDTQYF; cdr3_nt: TGCGCCAGCAGTCCCGCGGGACTAGCCCAACCCGATACGCAGTATTTT
j_call: TRBJ1-1; v_call: TRBV15; clone_size: NA; d_call: NA; cdr3_aa: CATLGGPPGTPNTEAFF; cdr3_nt: TGTGCCACCCTAGGGGGGCCTCCCGGGACACCGAACACTGAAGCTTTCTTT
j_call: TRBJ2-3; v_call: TRBV29-1; clone_size: NA; d_call: NA; cdr3_aa: CSVEPQSTDTQYF; cdr3_nt: TGCAGCGTTGAACCACAGAGCACAGATACGCAGTATTTT
j_call: TRBJ2-5; v_call: TRBV3-1/TRBV3-2; clone_size: NA; d_call: TRBD2; cdr3_aa: CASSLRGGRETQYF; cdr3_nt: TGTGCCAGCAGCCTCCGCGGGGGGCGAGAGACCCAGTACTTC
j_call: TRBJ2-4; v_call: TRBV15; clone_size: NA; d_call: TRBD2; cdr3_aa: CATSGTLAGPVKNIQYF; cdr3_nt: TGTGCCACCAGCGGGACACTAGCGGGGCCCGTCAAAAACATTCAGTACTTC
j_call: TRBJ1-2; v_call: TRBV28; clone_size: few; d_call: TRBD1; cdr3_aa: CASSLGTGTLFYGYTF; cdr3_nt: TGTGCCAGCAGTTTAGGGACAGGGACCCTCTTTTATGGCTACACCTTC
j_call: TRBJ2-7; v_call: TRBV4-3; clone_size: NA; d_call: NA; cdr3_aa: CASSQEGSGTSFLREQYF; cdr3_nt: TGCGCCAGCAGCCAAGAGGGAAGTGGGACTTCTTTTTTGAGGGAGCAGTACTTC
j_call: TRBJ2-7; v_call: TRBV6-6; clone_size: once; d_call: NA; cdr3_aa: CASSPIEGGLTYEQYF; cdr3_nt: TGTGCCAGCAGTCCCATCGAGGGGGGCCTGACCTACGAGCAGTACTTC
j_call: TRBJ1-5; v_call: TRBV25-1; clone_size: NA; d_call: NA; cdr3_aa: CASSARGNQPQHF; cdr3_nt: TGTGCCAGCAGTGCGAGAGGAAATCAGCCCCAGCATTTT
j_call: TRBJ1-6; v_call: TRBV6-5; clone_size: NA; d_call: NA; cdr3_aa: CASSYLRVRNSPLHF; cdr3_nt: TGTGCCAGCAGTTACCTTCGGGTTCGTAATTCACCCCTCCACTTT
j_call: TRBJ1-1; v_call: TRBV19; clone_size: NA; d_call: NA; cdr3_aa: CASERGTEAFF; cdr3_nt: TGTGCCAGCGAACGTGGGACTGAAGCTTTCTTT
j_call: TRBJ2-5; v_call: TRBV10-3; clone_size: NA; d_call: TRBD2; cdr3_aa: CAISEASGGETQYF; cdr3_nt: TGTGCCATCAGTGAGGCTAGCGGGGGGGAGACCCAGTACTTC
j_call: TRBJ1-1; v_call: TRBV4-1; clone_size: NA; d_call: NA; cdr3_aa: CASSQARQMNTEAFF; cdr3_nt: TGCGCCAGCAGCCAGGCCCGGCAGATGAACACTGAAGCTTTCTTT
j_call: TRBJ2-5; v_call: TRBV7-6; clone_size: NA; d_call: TRBD1; cdr3_aa: CASSQPGTGQETQYF; cdr3_nt: TGTGCCAGCAGCCAACCCGGGACAGGGCAAGAGACCCAGTACTTC
j_call: TRBJ1-1; v_call: TRBV18; clone_size: NA; d_call: NA; cdr3_aa: CASSLAGNTEAFF; cdr3_nt: TGTGCCAGCTCCCTGGCGGGGAACACTGAAGCTTTCTTT
j_call: TRBJ2-7; v_call: TRBV6-1; clone_size: NA; d_call: TRBD2; cdr3_aa: CASSEALRGYEQYF; cdr3_nt: TGTGCCAGCAGTGAAGCTTTGCGGGGGTACGAGCAGTACTTC
j_call: TRBJ1-4; v_call: TRBV7-2; clone_size: NA; d_call: NA; cdr3_aa: CASSYGSSNEKLFF; cdr3_nt: TGTGCCAGCAGTTATGGAAGTTCTAATGAAAAACTGTTTTTT
j_call: TRBJ2-2; v_call: TRBV6-6; clone_size: NA; d_call: TRBD2; cdr3_aa: CASSQGLAGAFGELFF; cdr3_nt: TGTGCCAGCAGTCAGGGACTAGCGGGAGCTTTCGGGGAGCTGTTTTTT
j_call: TRBJ2-7; v_call: TRBV6-2/TRBV6-3; clone_size: NA; d_call: NA; cdr3_aa: CASSGGPGREQYF; cdr3_nt: TGTGCCAGCAGCGGGGGCCCGGGGCGCGAGCAGTACTTC
j_call: TRBJ1-2; v_call: TRBV5-5; clone_size: NA; d_call: NA; cdr3_aa: CASSFVVQPFGYGYTF; cdr3_nt: TGTGCCAGCAGCTTCGTTGTACAGCCCTTTGGCTATGGCTACACCTTC
j_call: TRBJ2-3; v_call: TRBV7-2; clone_size: NA; d_call: NA; cdr3_aa: CASSKRGGRGYTDTQYF; cdr3_nt: TGTGCCAGCAGCAAACGGGGCGGGCGGGGCTACACAGATACGCAGTATTTT
j_call: TRBJ1-1; v_call: TRBV29-1; clone_size: NA; d_call: TRBD1; cdr3_aa: CSARIRGLFTEAFF; cdr3_nt: TGCAGCGCCCGAATCAGGGGGCTTTTCACTGAAGCTTTCTTT
j_call: TRBJ1-3; v_call: TRBV7-9; clone_size: NA; d_call: NA; cdr3_aa: CASSFGQGENTIYF; cdr3_nt: TGTGCCAGCAGCTTTGGCCAGGGAGAAAACACCATATATTTT
j_call: TRBJ1-1; v_call: TRBV3-1/TRBV3-2; clone_size: once; d_call: NA; cdr3_aa: CASSQDSTAREAFF; cdr3_nt: TGTGCCAGCAGCCAAGATTCGACAGCTAGGGAAGCTTTCTTT
j_call: TRBJ1-1; v_call: TRBV6-6; clone_size: once; d_call: TRBD1; cdr3_aa: CASSPVPGQGPNTEAFF; cdr3_nt: TGTGCCAGCAGTCCAGTCCCGGGACAGGGTCCGAACACTGAAGCTTTCTTT
j_call: TRBJ2-3; v_call: TRBV9; clone_size: once; d_call: NA; cdr3_aa: CASSPERGITDTQYF; cdr3_nt: TGTGCCAGCAGCCCAGAGAGGGGGATCACAGATACGCAGTATTTT
j_call: TRBJ1-1; v_call: TRBV15; clone_size: NA; d_call: NA; cdr3_aa: CATSRVTEAFF; cdr3_nt: TGTGCCACCAGCAGGGTAACTGAAGCTTTCTTT
j_call: TRBJ2-1; v_call: TRBV4-2; clone_size: NA; d_call: NA; cdr3_aa: CASSQVSAEIYNEQFF; cdr3_nt: TGTGCCAGCAGCCAAGTATCAGCGGAAATCTACAATGAGCAGTTCTTC
j_call: TRBJ1-5; v_call: TRBV6-5; clone_size: NA; d_call: NA; cdr3_aa: CASSSPGQPGNQPQHF; cdr3_nt: TGTGCCAGCAGTTCTCCGGGACAACCGGGCAATCAGCCCCAGCATTTT
j_call: TRBJ2-3; v_call: TRBV7-2; clone_size: NA; d_call: TRBD2; cdr3_aa: CASAPGGDADTQYF; cdr3_nt: TGTGCCAGCGCTCCCGGGGGGGACGCAGATACGCAGTATTTT
j_call: TRBJ2-1; v_call: TRBV3-1/TRBV3-2; clone_size: once; d_call: TRBD1; cdr3_aa: CASSQTRQGASEQFF; cdr3_nt: TGTGCCAGCAGCCAGACTCGGCAGGGGGCTTCCGAGCAGTTCTTC
j_call: TRBJ2-7; v_call: TRBV28; clone_size: NA; d_call: NA; cdr3_aa: CASSLDRQTSSYEQYF; cdr3_nt: TGTGCCAGCAGTTTGGACCGACAGACGAGCTCCTACGAGCAGTACTTC
j_call: TRBJ2-4; v_call: TRBV2; clone_size: NA; d_call: TRBD1; cdr3_aa: CASGQGVAKNIQYF; cdr3_nt: TGTGCCAGCGGACAGGGGGTAGCCAAAAACATTCAGTACTTC
j_call: TRBJ1-5; v_call: TRBV6-4; clone_size: NA; d_call: NA; cdr3_aa: CATSLDSNQPQHF; cdr3_nt: TGTGCCACTTCATTAGATAGCAATCAGCCCCAGCATTTT
j_call: TRBJ2-5; v_call: TRBV5-4; clone_size: NA; d_call: NA; cdr3_aa: CASSTGQSETQYF; cdr3_nt: TGTGCCAGCAGCACGGGGCAATCGGAGACCCAGTACTTC
j_call: TRBJ2-3; v_call: TRBV20-1; clone_size: NA; d_call: TRBD2; cdr3_aa: CSASPSGGAVSTDTQYF; cdr3_nt: TGCAGTGCTAGTCCGAGCGGGGGGGCTGTGAGCACAGATACGCAGTATTTT
j_call: TRBJ2-7; v_call: TRBV29-1; clone_size: NA; d_call: TRBD2; cdr3_aa: CSVDASGSNEQYF; cdr3_nt: TGCAGCGTTGATGCTAGCGGGAGTAACGAGCAGTACTTC
j_call: TRBJ2-7; v_call: TRBV11-3; clone_size: NA; d_call: TRBD1; cdr3_aa: CASSPGTGGKYEQYF; cdr3_nt: TGTGCCAGCAGCCCAGGAACAGGGGGTAAATACGAGCAGTACTTC
j_call: TRBJ2-5; v_call: TRBV20-1; clone_size: NA; d_call: TRBD1; cdr3_aa: CSASRQGGETQYF; cdr3_nt: TGCAGTGCTAGTAGACAGGGGGGAGAGACCCAGTACTTC
j_call: TRBJ2-2; v_call: TRBV14; clone_size: NA; d_call: NA; cdr3_aa: CASSQGQANTGELFF; cdr3_nt: TGTGCCAGCAGCCAAGGACAGGCGAACACCGGGGAGCTGTTTTTT
j_call: TRBJ1-1; v_call: TRBV29-1; clone_size: NA; d_call: NA; cdr3_aa: CSVEGVAGGIEAFF; cdr3_nt: TGCAGCGTTGAAGGAGTGGCGGGGGGGATTGAAGCTTTCTTT
j_call: TRBJ2-2; v_call: TRBV29-1; clone_size: NA; d_call: NA; cdr3_aa: CSVGWGQVHTGELFF; cdr3_nt: TGCAGCGTTGGTTGGGGGCAGGTTCATACCGGGGAGCTGTTTTTT
j_call: TRBJ1-2; v_call: TRBV7-8; clone_size: NA; d_call: NA; cdr3_aa: CASSLDYGRLGDGYTF; cdr3_nt: TGTGCCAGCAGCTTAGATTACGGCAGGCTTGGCGATGGCTACACCTTC
j_call: TRBJ2-3; v_call: TRBV28; clone_size: NA; d_call: NA; cdr3_aa: CASIPTVRVGTDTQYF; cdr3_nt: TGTGCCAGTATACCGACAGTTAGGGTGGGCACAGATACGCAGTATTTT
j_call: TRBJ2-3; v_call: TRBV19; clone_size: NA; d_call: TRBD2; cdr3_aa: CASSLGGFTDTQYF; cdr3_nt: TGTGCCAGTAGCCTGGGGGGGTTTACAGATACGCAGTATTTT